These 14 T cell receptor beta chains were all obtained from the same sample, sequenced in a study of Ad26.COV2.S vaccination and SARS-CoV-2 variants. Treatment meaning: 15 to 20 received Ad26.COV2.S at low or high dose, single or two shots; a few received placebo; per-sample allocation not given. Samples analyzed were those drawn on day 63 after the first vaccine or placebo injection. Clones were read by immunoSEQ multiplex PCR, and TCRdb kept only the in-frame ones, dropping some. The data contain hundreds of thousands of clones, 90% of them singletons. This specimen was peripheral blood, taken in a trial of Ad26.COV2.S vaccine versus placebo. The receptor set was obtained from a person between 18 and 60 years old who received the Ad26.COV2.S COVID-19 vaccine or a placebo.

V gene TRBV4-1 combines with J gene TRBJ2-3; 10 bases are shared with TRBD2. Germline CDR1 reads MGHRA; CDR2 reads YSYEKL. CDR3 size: 20 residues. The junction had 17 bases not matched to a gene; V was cut back by 5 bases and J by 0 bases. This chain's CDR3 is CASSEREGPGFWPSTDTQYF. In DNA, the CDR3 is TGCGCCAGCAGCGAGCGGGAGGGCCCCGGCTTCTGGCCAAGCACAGATACGCAGTATTTT.

The rearrangement links TRBV18 to TRBJ1-1; D is unresolved. Germline CDR1 is KGHSH and CDR2 is LQKENI. Trimming took 3 bases from V and 2 from J, leaving 13 bases between them. This CDR3 contains 15 residues. CDR3 loop: CASSPRSIVNTEAFF. The CDR3 bases are TGTGCCAGCTCACCTAGGAGCATCGTAAACACTGAAGCTTTCTTT. The whole variable domain, remainder taken from reference TRBV18 and TRBJ1-1, is NAGVMQNPRHLVRRRGQEARLRCSPMKGHSHVYWYRQLPEEGLKFMVYLQKENIIDESGMPKERFSAEFPKEGPSILRIQQVVRGDSAAYFCASSPRSIVNTEAFFGQGTRLTVV.

The V gene is TRBV19, the J gene TRBJ1-5; TRBD1 might be the D (6 bases). The ends were cut back, 7 bases at V and 3 bases at J, with 16 bases in the middle. The germline gives CDR1 LNHDA, CDR2 SQIVND (reference sequence). The CDR3 contains 15 residues. The CDR3 nucleotides are TGTGCCAGTAACCCATCCGGACAGAACAATCAGCCCCAGCATTTT. Translated, it gives CASNPSGQNNQPQHF.

This clone has only one observation. The V gene is TRBV7-9, the J gene TRBJ1-1; D remains unclear. There are 14 residues in the CDR3. Germline values: CDR1 SEHNR, CDR2 FQNEAQ (reference sequence). Trimming left V 1 base short and J 4 bases short, with 10 bases between. The CDR3 reads CASSLGGESTEAFF. In DNA form, the CDR3 reads TGTGCCAGCAGCTTAGGTGGGGAGAGCACTGAAGCTTTCTTT.

V is TRBV6-5 and J is TRBJ1-1, with no clear D. The CDR3 runs to 15 residues. V was cut by 3 bases and J by 1 base, with 12 bases left in between. CDR1 and CDR2 from the germline V gene are MNHEY and SVGAGI. For the CDR3, the DNA is TGTGCCAGCAGTTATCGGGCGTTGCCGAACACTGAAGCTTTCTTT. Translating gives CASSYRALPNTEAFF.

This clone was detected only once. This chain links TRBV7-6 with TRBJ2-1; unclear D gene. Trimming shortened V by 5 bases and J by 8 bases, and 19 bases separated the two germline ends. The CDR3 consists of 15 residues. The V gene's germline CDR1 is SGHVS and CDR2 FNYEAQ. CDR3: CASSLRALGLDEQFF. CDR3 in DNA: TGTGCCAGCAGCCTGAGAGCGCTCGGCTTGGATGAGCAGTTCTTC. The full variable domain, completed using reference TRBV7-6 and TRBJ2-1, is GAGVSQSPRYKVTKRGQDVALRCDPISGHVSLYWYRQALGQGPEFLTYFNYEAQQDKSGLPNDRFSAERPEGSISTLTIQRTEQRDSAMYRCASSLRALGLDEQFFGPGTRLTVL.

This chain joins TRBV9 and TRBJ1-3; the D gene is possibly TRBD1 (5 bases). The V gene lost 3 bases and the J gene lost 0 bases, with 13 bases spanning the gap. The CDR3 is 16 residues long. Per germline, CDR1 SGDLS and CDR2 YYNGEE. CDR3 sequence reads: CASSEDSSYSGNTIYF. The CDR3 DNA sequence: TGTGCCAGCAGCGAAGACAGTAGTTACTCTGGAAACACCATATATTTT.

This chain links TRBV6-2 or TRBV6-3 with TRBJ1-1, with D hard to call. The CDR3 is made up of 13 amino acids. Germline lookup yields CDR1 MNHEY and CDR2 SVGEGT. Deletions cut 6 bases from V and 7 bases from J, with 15 bases between. The CDR3 region has the DNA TGTGCCAGCAGCAACCAGTGGAGGGATGAAGCTTTCTTT. It is translated as CASSNQWRDEAFF.

V is TRBV19 and J is TRBJ1-2; no reliable D call. The CDR3 extends over 13 amino acids. With 5 bases removed from V and 8 bases from J, the gap between germline ends came to 15 bases. Germline lookup yields CDR1 LNHDA and CDR2 SQIVND (reference sequence). This CDR3 reads CASSAGVREGYTF. CDR3 coding DNA: TGTGCCAGTAGTGCAGGAGTCCGCGAAGGCTACACCTTC.

This chain joins TRBV7-9 and TRBJ2-1; unclear D gene. The germline CDR1 and CDR2 sequences are SEHNR and FQNEAQ (reference sequence). The CDR3 is 14 amino acids. V lost 0 bases and J lost 7, with 10 bases in between. For the CDR3, the DNA is TGTGCCAGCAGCTTAGCATCAGTAGGAAATGAGCAGTTCTTC. Amino acid sequence: CASSLASVGNEQFF. Complete variable domain (other parts from reference TRBV7-9 and TRBJ2-1): DTGVSQNPRHKITKRGQNVTFRCDPISEHNRLYWYRQTLGQGPEFLTYFQNEAQLEKSRLLSDRFSAERPKGSFSTLEIQRTEQGDSAMYLCASSLASVGNEQFFGPGTRLTVL.

The genes are TRBV10-3 and TRBJ2-1; D is possibly TRBD1 or TRBD2 (5 bases each). Trimming pared 5 bases from V and 0 bases from J, leaving 11 bases between. Germline assignment: CDR1 ENHRY and CDR2 SYGVKD. The CDR3 extends over 15 amino acids. CDR3 bases: TGTGCCATCAGTCCCGGGACGGCCTCCTACAATGAGCAGTTCTTC. Amino acid sequence: CAISPGTASYNEQFF.

The V call is TRBV4-1, the J call TRBJ1-5; possible D gene TRBD1, 5 bases. This CDR3 has 15 amino acids. Germline assignment: CDR1 MGHRA and CDR2 YSYEKL. V was pared by 4 bases and J by 5 bases, with 15 bases between. The CDR3 DNA reads TGCGCCAGCAGCCCAGACCCGGGACCATATCAGCCCCAGCATTTT. Translated, it gives CASSPDPGPYQPQHF.

The gene calls are TRBV29-1 and TRBJ1-1; D is unresolved. The length of the CDR3 is 12 residues. The ends were cut back, 0 bases at V and 5 bases at J, with 7 bases in the middle. Per the germline V gene, CDR1 is SQVTM and CDR2 is ANQGSEA. This CDR3 is CSVEERSTEAFF. CDR3 coding DNA: TGCAGCGTTGAAGAGAGATCGACTGAAGCTTTCTTT.

In DNA, the CDR3 is TGCGCCAGTCAGGCCAACACAGATACGCAGTATTTT. This encodes CASQANTDTQYF. The rearrangement joins TRBV10-1 to TRBJ2-3; D is unresolved. V gave up 9 bases and J gave up 2 bases, with 9 bases separating them. The CDR3 runs 12 residues. The germline CDR1 and CDR2 sequences are WNHNN and SYGVQD (reference sequence).